This T cell receptor (beta chain) comes out of a study of blood T cells in healthy people across ages. PCR was performed a second time for about 7 to 12 cycles using a sample-barcoded 5' primer and a J-beta primer mix. TCRdb re-called the 5' RACE reads with MiXCR, one entry per CDR3 protein. The data hold roughly 680,000 distinct CDR3 sequences, with about 50% observed a single time. The length of the CDR3 is 14 residues. In germline, CDR1 is SGHTA, CDR2 FQGNSA. V trimming: 1 base; J trimming: 4 bases; junction bases outside the gene matches: 3. Sample: blood. The chain employs TRBV7-2 and TRBJ2-5, with 7 nucleotides matching TRBD1. The receptor's source is a woman older than 75 in good health. CDR3 sequence reads: CASSLGYRGETQYF. The CDR3 bases are TGTGCCAGCAGCTTAGGATACAGGGGAGAGACCCAGTACTTC.